The text below deals with one T cell receptor (beta chain). Its antigen remains unknown. Assay used: immunoSEQ multiplex PCR; TCRdb lists only in-frame clones, some missing. The sample has about 83,000 clones; under 95% are singletons. The data were taken from a study of T cell responses to AZD1222 COVID-19 vaccine. The study's findings and limits: White British ancestry dominated among donors, who included more females, and clonal diversity was possibly underestimated.

Material: peripheral blood, obtained on day 0 of MenACWY control vaccination. The sequence was collected from an adult in good health.

The CDR3 DNA sequence: TGTGCCAGCAGATCCGGACTAGCGGGAGAGGCAGATACGCAGTATTTT. Amino acid sequence: CASRSGLAGEADTQYF. V is TRBV7-2 and J is TRBJ2-3; the match to TRBD2 covers 13 bases. CDR3 length: 16 residues. Germline CDR1 reads SGHTA; CDR2 reads FQGNSA. J was trimmed by 4 bases and V by 6 bases; bases with no gene match: 7. Variable domain in full (rest from reference TRBV7-2 and TRBJ2-3): GAGVSQSPSNKVTEKGKDVELRCDPISGHTALYWYRQSLGQGLEFLIYFQGNSAPDKSGLPSDRFSAERTGGSVSTLTIQRTQQEDSAVYLCASRSGLAGEADTQYFGPGTRLTVL.